This section outlines one TCR beta chain sequence together with its context. The clone's antigen remains unknown. Per-base qualities were not stored, and no clone one base away is much larger. Preparation of the library involved 5' RACE. Sequencing relied on an Illumina HiSeq 2000. A universal primer binding site was added through template switching, and the final cDNA carried a unique molecular identifier so that TCR cDNA molecules could be counted accurately. Specific primers in the conserved constant-segment region were used to synthesize first-strand cDNA for the TCR alpha and beta chains. To control for contamination, each cDNA library was double barcoded with a SMART-Mk sample barcode plus Illumina barcodes. Two successive PCR steps introduced TruSeq adapter sequences along with Illumina sample barcodes. The TCR alpha and beta cDNA libraries were sequenced on the Illumina HiSeq platform using custom primers. Per the original workflow: Unique molecular identifiers were extracted from raw reads with MiGEC, and CDR3 positions were determined with MiXCR. Recombination models were inferred per individual with the repgenHMM and IGoR tools using an EM algorithm. Shared clonotypes were analyzed with the tcR package in R, and sharing was normalized by the product of cloneset sizes. Out-of-frame nonproductive sequences were analyzed to study raw recombination free of thymic and clonal selection effects. Through fastp at Q25 and MiXCR, TCRdb rebuilt clones from the public reads, retaining in-frame beta chains. Rows matching on CDR3 protein sequence are summarized as one entry with the most common DNA and genes. The V and J calls were not made by the authors but by TCRdb's processing. This sample is represented by 250,000 or so distinct CDR3 sequences; approximately 8.6% of them were singletons. Jointly, the top ten make up 3% of the sample.

According to the germline V gene, CDR1 reads SGHRS and CDR2 reads YFSETQ. Including cysteine and phenylalanine, the CDR3 has 15 amino acids. Just CDR3 DNA is preserved here, 45 bases in frame from base 1. The V end loses 4 bases and the J end loses 0 bases, and a stretch of 12 bases separates them. This entry belongs to a study of identical twins (dated by TCRdb to 2016 to 2017). Notes on the research overall: To test whether fetal clonotypes persist, the study used deep sequencing on TCR alpha and beta repertoires from monozygotic twins, unrelated adults of various ages, and cord blood. To rule out contamination, the twin experiments were replicated at different times with different library preparation protocols. On the study overall, not on this receptor specifically: In monozygotic twins, out-of-frame TCR alpha sharing was systematically underestimated by recombination models, although the models agreed with sharing between unrelated individuals. Out-of-frame TCR alpha sequences shared between twins showed an excess of low generation-probability sequences compared with coincidental sharing between unrelated individuals. Invariant T cells such as MAIT and iNKT could partly confound zero-insertion analyses, although diverse VJ usage argued against such confounding for most clonotypes. Abundant cord blood beta clonotypes carried fewer insertions; young adult naive repertoires showed a weaker similar trend, while memory repertoires showed none. Because the same donors could not be followed over many years, the conclusions depended on cross-sectional statistical analysis. In beta out-of-frame sequences, excess twin sharing was weaker, because having fewer shared sequences lowered the signal-to-noise ratio.

Only healthy Caucasian donors were included. The twin cohort consisted of three pairs of female monozygotic twins, all aged 18 to 29 years. Positive isolation kits from Invitrogen were used to isolate the CD4+ and CD8+ T cell populations. These sequences were also reported in another study, on yellow fever vaccine responses in identical twins. From the second report: The T cell response to vaccination in identical twins was reported by the authors to appear partly convergent and partly personalized. In identical twins, the study followed T cell clones that responded to the vaccine with precision.

This TCR was recovered from a young woman in good health. The receptor chain draws on TRBV5-1 and TRBJ2-3, and perhaps TRBD2 as D gene, on 6 matching bases. The sequenced sample was CD8+ T cells sorted from blood. The DNA sequence is given as TGCGCCAGCAGCGCCGGGACTTCTAGCACAGATACGCAGTATTTT. It translates as CASSAGTSSTDTQYF.